This TCR beta chain was sequenced for a study of blood T cell repertoires in COVID-19. At the level of the study: Collection of acute and convalescent COVID-19 samples took place in the United States, Italy and Spain. Sample material is recorded as cDNA or gDNA derived from T cells, B-cell-depleted T cells, or PBMCs.

Germline CDR1 reads MNHNS; CDR2 reads SASEGT. CDR3 length: 16 residues. Trimming stripped 2 bases from V and 0 bases from J, with 8 bases between. As handled by the study authors: Nucleated cell counts were estimated from reference gene primer amplification. Using immunoSEQ multiplex PCR, the repertoire was profiled, and TCRdb retains in-frame clones only, with some absent. Clone size and V and J calls were adopted from that table, with D and trimming inferred from the DNA. The sample has more than 90,000 clones, roughly 92% seen once; the top ten hold 5.7%. The specimen sequenced was peripheral blood. The clonotype comes from a man aged 50 to 60 with active COVID-19. The chain has TRBV6-1 and TRBJ2-6, with D perhaps matching TRBD1 (5 bases). CDR3 sequence reads: CASSERGTSGANVLTF. The CDR3 DNA is TGTGCCAGCAGTGAAAGGGGAACCTCTGGGGCCAACGTCCTGACTTTC.